The 30 T cell receptor beta chains presented below share a single source sample, sequenced in a study of control samples from healthy donors and cancer patients. Generated by immunoSEQ multiplex PCR, the TCRdb table keeps only in-frame clones and is missing some. This sample yields under 70,000 clones, of which approximately 86% are seen a single time; 11% to 15% belongs to the top ten. The sequenced material came from PBMCs. The origin of the receptors is a man in his sixties with head and neck cancer.

The V call is TRBV5-1, the J call TRBJ1-3; D is unclear. Germline loops: CDR1 SGHRS, CDR2 YFSETQ. Trimming removed 2 bases at V and 0 bases at J, with 6 bases between. The CDR3 spans 14 residues. CDR3 coding DNA: TGCGCCAGCAGCTTATCAGCCTCTGGAAACACCATATATTTT. Translated: CASSLSASGNTIYF.

This clone was seen a handful of times. The rearrangement joins TRBV7-8 to TRBJ2-7, with TRBD1 matching over 8 bases. CDR3 length: 15 residues. The trim removed 5 bases at V and 2 bases at J, leaving 8 bases unmatched. Germline V gives CDR1 SGHVS, CDR2 FQNEAQ. The CDR3: CASSRGQGPTYEQYF. The CDR3 bases are TGTGCCAGCAGCCGAGGACAGGGACCCACCTACGAGCAGTACTTC.

The chain links TRBV3-1 (or the pseudogene TRBV3-2) to TRBJ2-7, with D unclear. The V end lost 1 base, the J end lost 3 bases, and 4 bases lay between the germline ends. This CDR3 contains 12 residues. In germline, CDR1 is LGHDT, CDR2 YNNKEL (reference sequence). In DNA, the CDR3 is TGTGCCAGCAGCCAAGCTGTCTACGAGCAGTACTTC. The encoded protein is CASSQAVYEQYF.

The rearrangement links TRBV29-1 to TRBJ1-6, with 7 bases lining up with TRBD1. The junction had 7 bases not matched to a gene; V was cut back by 0 bases and J by 5 bases. Looked up from germline, CDR1 is SQVTM and CDR2 is ANQGSEA. The CDR3 totals 16 residues. The CDR3 nucleotides read TGCAGCGTTGAAGAGCAGGAAGGGACAGATAATTCACCCCTCCACTTT. It codes for CSVEEQEGTDNSPLHF. Drawing the rest from reference TRBV29-1 and TRBJ1-6, the complete variable domain is SAVISQKPSRDICQRGTSLTIQCQVDSQVTMMFWYRQQPGQSLTLIATANQGSEATYESGFVIDKFPISRPNLTFSTLTVSNMSPEDSSIYLCSVEEQEGTDNSPLHFGNGTRLTVT.

The chain employs TRBV25-1 and TRBJ1-2; 9 nucleotides match TRBD1. The CDR3 spans 15 residues. CDR1 MGHDK and CDR2 SYGVNS come from the germline V gene. The trim removed 4 bases at V and 8 bases at J, leaving 11 bases unmatched. CDR3 amino acids: CASSGTGGEGWGYTF. As DNA, the CDR3 is TGTGCCAGCAGTGGTACAGGGGGCGAGGGTTGGGGCTACACCTTC.

The rearrangement joins TRBV7-9 to TRBJ2-3, with 7 nucleotides matching TRBD2. The CDR3 consists of 15 residues. CDR1 SEHNR and CDR2 FQNEAQ come from the germline V gene (reference sequence). Trimming took 1 base from V and 3 from J; bases not matched to a gene: 4. The CDR3 DNA reads TGTGCCAGCAGCTTAGGTGGTAGCGGGACAGATACGCAGTATTTT. Translating it yields CASSLGGSGTDTQYF.

This chain links TRBV7-9 with TRBJ1-1; D ambiguous. CDR1 SEHNR and CDR2 FQNEAQ come from the germline V gene (reference sequence). Trimming pared 1 base from V and 0 bases from J, leaving 9 bases between. This CDR3 spans 15 amino acids. CDR3 nucleotides: TGTGCCAGCAGCTTAGTTTCGGGCATGAACACTGAAGCTTTCTTT. Its translation is CASSLVSGMNTEAFF.

This clone appeared a single time. This chain links TRBV4-1 with TRBJ1-4; D uncertain. V was pared by 5 bases and J by 6 bases, with 16 bases between. The CDR3 spans 15 residues. CDR1 and CDR2 (germline): MGHRA, YSYEKL. Written as DNA, the CDR3 is TGCGCCAGCAGCGAATCCCGGAGCCTTGATGAAAAACTGTTTTTT. This gives the protein CASSESRSLDEKLFF.

The chain employs TRBV6-2 or TRBV6-3 and TRBJ2-3; 9 nucleotides agree with TRBD1. J gave up 4 bases and V 5 bases, and 4 bases lay outside the gene matches. CDR3 length: 14 residues. The germline V gene encodes CDR1 MNHEY and CDR2 SVGEGT. The CDR3 coding sequence is TGTGCCAGCAGTCGGACAGGGGAATCAGATACGCAGTATTTT. Translated: CASSRTGESDTQYF.

The V call is TRBV5-1, the J call TRBJ2-7; D gene ambiguous. This CDR3 contains 14 residues. Germline CDR1 is SGHRS and CDR2 is YFSETQ. Trimming shortened V by 0 bases and J by 5 bases, and 12 bases separated the two germline ends. This CDR3 is CASSLVRTNDEQYF. For the CDR3, the DNA is TGCGCCAGCAGCTTGGTTAGGACGAACGACGAGCAGTACTTC.

This chain links TRBV28 with TRBJ1-4; D is uncertain. The CDR3 loop spans 13 amino acids. Germline V gene lookup returns CDR1 MDHEN and CDR2 SYDVKM. V was cut by 7 bases and J by 8 bases, with 14 bases left in between. The CDR3 sequence is CASKSGIGEKLFF. The CDR3 DNA reads TGTGCCAGCAAATCAGGAATAGGAGAAAAACTGTTTTTT.

This clone was seen a handful of times. The chain couples TRBV30 to TRBJ2-1; TRBD2 aligns across 9 bases. The trim removed 3 bases at V and 7 bases at J, leaving 7 bases unmatched. In germline, CDR1 is GTSNPN, CDR2 SVGIG (reference sequence). The length of the CDR3 is 14 residues. The CDR3 spells CAWSSGTSSNEQFF. The CDR3 nucleotides read TGTGCCTGGAGCTCCGGGACTAGCTCTAATGAGCAGTTCTTC.

This chain links TRBV10-2 with TRBJ1-5; D is undetermined. The V gene lost 1 base and the J gene lost 6 bases, with 10 bases spanning the gap. The germline CDR1 and CDR2 sequences are WSHSY and SAAADI. The CDR3 has 14 residues. For the CDR3, the DNA is TGCGCCAGCAGTGAGTTGGTTTTCGGTCAGCCCCAGCATTTT. It specifies CASSELVFGQPQHF.

The sample holds one count of this clone. This chain uses TRBV18 with TRBJ1-1, with D possibly TRBD1 on 5 matching bases. From germline, CDR1 is KGHSH and CDR2 LQKENI. Trimming pared 2 bases from V and 4 bases from J, leaving 11 bases between. The CDR3 spans 14 residues. CDR3 sequence: CASSPRGQGTEAFF. The CDR3 DNA is TGTGCCAGCTCACCAAGAGGGCAGGGCACTGAAGCTTTCTTT.

DNA for the CDR3: TGTGCCAGTAACTCCGGGCAGATAAATTCACCCCTCCACTTT. This translates into CASNSGQINSPLHF. The chain carries TRBV19 and TRBJ1-6, with D unresolved. The V gene's germline CDR1 is LNHDA and CDR2 SQIVND (reference sequence). V was cut by 7 bases and J by 7 bases, with 14 bases left in between. The CDR3 extends over 14 amino acids.

The chain carries TRBV7-2 and TRBJ2-5, with D perhaps TRBD1 (8 bases). V gave up 7 bases and J gave up 3 bases, with 15 bases separating them. Looked up from germline, CDR1 is SGHTA and CDR2 is FQGNSA. This CDR3 contains 14 residues. The CDR3 region is CASNPQGGEETQYF. The CDR3 coding sequence is TGTGCCAGCAACCCACAGGGGGGGGAAGAGACCCAGTACTTC.

This clone was observed a single time. The V call is TRBV14, the J call TRBJ2-7; TRBD1 aligns across 11 bases. With 5 bases clipped from V and 5 bases from J, the junction kept 5 bases outside the gene matches. The CDR3 is 14 amino acids. Looked up from germline, CDR1 is SGHDN and CDR2 is FVKESK. In DNA, the CDR3 is TGTGCCAGCAGCAGAGGACAGGGGGCCCACGAGCAGTACTTC. This codes for CASSRGQGAHEQYF.

The genes are TRBV25-1 and TRBJ2-7, with D perhaps TRBD2 (5 bases). CDR3 length: 14 amino acids. The germline V and J ends were trimmed by 5 bases and 1 base, with 12 bases remaining between them. Per germline, CDR1 MGHDK and CDR2 SYGVNS. The CDR3 DNA sequence: TGTGCCAGCAGTCCGAGGGCCAAATCCTACGAGCAGTACTTC. Protein sequence: CASSPRAKSYEQYF.

The genes are TRBV5-4 and TRBJ2-1; 12 positions agree with TRBD2. The ends lost 4 bases at V and 3 bases at J; junction bases unmatched: 8. Germline V gene sequence: CDR1 SGHNT, CDR2 YYREEE (reference sequence). The CDR3 spans 17 residues. The CDR3: CASSPMTSGSLYNEQFF. The CDR3 DNA sequence: TGTGCCAGCAGCCCTATGACTAGCGGGAGTCTCTACAATGAGCAGTTCTTC.

The J gene is TRBJ2-1, the V gene TRBV20-1; D remains ambiguous. The CDR3 contains 16 residues. V lost 3 bases and J 0 bases, leaving 15 bases between the germline ends. CDR1 is DFQATT and CDR2 is SNEGSKA in the germline V gene (reference sequence). The CDR3 is CSASLFGLSSYNEQFF. The CDR3 DNA reads TGCAGTGCTAGTCTCTTCGGTTTATCCTCCTACAATGAGCAGTTCTTC.

CDR3 DNA: TGTGCCAGCAGCCCCGGACCGATCTATGGCTACACCTTC. It is translated as CASSPGPIYGYTF. The gene calls are TRBV28 and TRBJ1-2; D gene unclear. The length of the CDR3 is 13 residues. The V and J ends lost 6 bases and 4 bases respectively, with 12 bases between them. Per the germline V gene, CDR1 is MDHEN and CDR2 is SYDVKM.

This chain connects TRBV29-1 to TRBJ1-2, with D perhaps matching TRBD1 (6 bases). Germline assignment: CDR1 SQVTM and CDR2 ANQGSEA. V was shortened by 7 bases and J by 8 bases, with 14 bases between the two germline ends. The CDR3 is 11 amino acids. The CDR3 DNA reads TGCAGCGCCTTTAAGGGGGACGGCTACACCTTC. Its translation: CSAFKGDGYTF.

V is TRBV29-1 and J is TRBJ2-1; tentatively, D is TRBD1 (5 bases). CDR3 length: 13 amino acids. V lost 6 bases, J lost 7 bases, and 16 bases lay in between. CDR1 is SQVTM, CDR2 ANQGSEA, per germline. As DNA, the CDR3 is TGCAGCGTAGACAGCCCTAGTTATAATGAGCAGTTCTTC. Translated, it gives CSVDSPSYNEQFF.

J is TRBJ2-7 and V is TRBV29-1; D is possibly TRBD1 or TRBD2 (5 bases each). The CDR3 totals 14 residues. V was trimmed by 7 bases and J by 0 bases, leaving 16 bases between them. The germline V gene encodes CDR1 SQVTM and CDR2 ANQGSEA. CDR3 amino acids: CSAHGDGASYEQYF. The CDR3 nucleotides read TGCAGCGCCCATGGGGACGGGGCCTCCTACGAGCAGTACTTC.

J is TRBJ1-1 and V is TRBV4-3; tentatively, D is TRBD1 (5 bases). The CDR3 has 13 amino acids. The V and J ends lost 7 bases and 1 base respectively, with 10 bases between them. Germline CDR1 reads LGHNA; CDR2 reads YSLEER. The CDR3 spells CASNRDGNTEAFF. The CDR3 DNA is TGCGCCAGCAATCGGGACGGGAACACTGAAGCTTTCTTT.

The rearrangement links TRBV3-1 (or the pseudogene TRBV3-2) to TRBJ2-7; no reliable D call. V was trimmed by 1 base and J by 3 bases, leaving 13 bases between them. From germline, CDR1 is LGHDT and CDR2 YNNKEL (reference sequence). The CDR3 has 15 amino acids. The CDR3 protein is CASSQGFSNNYEQYF. CDR3 nucleotides: TGTGCCAGCAGCCAAGGGTTTAGCAACAACTACGAGCAGTACTTC.

The chain joins TRBV6-5 to TRBJ2-1; the D is unclear. Trimming took off 7 bases at V and 3 bases at J, with 7 bases between the two ends. The CDR3 contains 12 residues. Germline V gene sequence: CDR1 MNHEY, CDR2 SVGAGI. Here the CDR3 DNA reads TGTGCCAGCAACGGGTTCTACAATGAGCAGTTCTTC. Its protein is CASNGFYNEQFF.

The chain combines TRBV30 with TRBJ2-2; possible D gene TRBD1, 6 bases. The CDR3 is 16 residues long. V was pared by 3 bases and J by 6 bases, with 20 bases between. CDR1 GTSNPN and CDR2 SVGIG come from the germline V gene (reference sequence). Here the CDR3 reads CAWRVLVGAGSGELFF. The CDR3 bases are TGTGCCTGGAGGGTCTTGGTGGGGGCGGGTTCCGGGGAGCTGTTTTTT.

The J gene is TRBJ2-6, the V gene TRBV4-2; D is perhaps TRBD2 (5 bases). Germline assignment: CDR1 LGHNA and CDR2 YNFKEQ. The CDR3 has 18 residues. Trimming took 0 bases from V and 0 from J, leaving 12 bases between them. CDR3 nucleotide sequence: TGTGCCAGCAGCCAAGATCGATACGGGGACTCTGGGGCCAACGTCCTGACTTTC. Translating it yields CASSQDRYGDSGANVLTF.

The chain combines TRBV3-1 (or the pseudogene TRBV3-2) with TRBJ2-3, with D unresolved. In germline, CDR1 is LGHDT, CDR2 YNNKEL (reference sequence). The V gene lost 5 bases and the J gene lost 2 bases, with 11 bases spanning the gap. The CDR3 runs 14 residues. The CDR3 here is CASSGVSSTDTQYF. DNA of the CDR3: TGTGCCAGCAGCGGAGTGTCATCCACAGATACGCAGTATTTT.